This TCR beta chain was identified during a study of human T cells and chemical hapten exposure. This clonotype was counted ten times or more. As for time point: patch test 2, 6 weeks after DPC sensitization. Indicated treatment: therapeutic diphenylcyclopropenone sensitization with weekly scalp DPC. Sequencing started from total RNA isolated from unfractionated whole blood. At every patch-test visit, blood was drawn before the patch test was applied. One entry per CDR3 protein results from TCRdb running MiXCR on the RACE reads. The data contain approximately 46,000 distinct CDR3 sequences, approximately 9.6% of them singletons. This receptor was taken from a woman in her thirties with alopecia areata. Some clones in this sample may be carry-over from other donors' samples. The sample in question was whole blood, obtained in connection with sensitization to the hapten diphenylcyclopropenone (DPC).

The CDR3 sequence: CASSDLSGTYEQYF. The DNA for the CDR3 is TGTGCCAGCAGCGACTTATCTGGCACGTACGAGCAGTACTTC. V and J are TRBV7-2 and TRBJ2-7; D gene uncertain. The V end was cut by 5 bases, the J end by 4 bases, with 15 bases between. The CDR3 runs 14 residues. Germline V gene data show CDR1 as SGHTA and CDR2 as FQGNSA.